These 10 T cell receptor beta chains were sequenced from one sample in a study of regulatory T cells in long-lasting Graves disease. The time point denotes: newly diagnosed GD, antithyroid drugs for less than 3 months. Preparation of the TCR library used RNA extracted from PBMCs. Arm-PCR of CDR3 regions and iRepertoire HTBI primers were used to build TCR beta libraries. A single record per CDR3 protein comes from TCRdb applying MiXCR to the multiplex PCR reads. The table has roughly 410,000 distinct CDR3 sequences, around 16% seen once. The data also belong to a second study, concerning T cells in Graves' hyperthyroidism and ophthalmopathy.

This specimen was peripheral blood mononuclear cells (PBMCs), taken at new diagnosis, from a patient treated with antithyroid drugs. Receptors were obtained from a middle-aged woman with Graves disease.

This clonotype was found many times. The chain carries TRBV6-1 and TRBJ1-6, with D uncertain. The CDR3 runs to 12 residues. Germline V CDR1 and CDR2: MNHNS, SASEGT. V was clipped by 7 bases and J by 6 bases, with 7 bases between them. CDR3 sequence (DNA): TGTGCCAGCAAGTACAGTAATTCACCCCTCCACTTT. Protein: CASKYSNSPLHF.

This clonotype was seen repeatedly, ten times or more. The chain employs TRBV11-2 and TRBJ2-7, with D unclear. Trimming pared 1 base from V and 3 bases from J, leaving 10 bases between. The V gene's germline CDR1 is SGHAT and CDR2 FQNNGV. This CDR3 has 14 amino acids. The CDR3 DNA reads as TGTGCCAGCAGCTTAGGCAGCGTAGGCTACGAGCAGTACTTC. Residues: CASSLGSVGYEQYF.

J is TRBJ2-7 and V is TRBV11-3; maybe TRBD1 (5 bases). With 6 bases removed from V and 6 bases from J, the gap between germline ends came to 12 bases. The CDR3 has 12 amino acids. Germline CDR1 reads SGHNT; CDR2 reads YENEEA. CDR3 nucleotides: TGTGCCAGCAGTCCACAGGAGACCGAGCAGTACTTC. Its protein is CASSPQETEQYF.

The chain uses TRBV30 and TRBJ1-3, with unresolved D. The CDR3 has 14 residues. The germline V and J ends were trimmed by 3 bases and 3 bases, with 12 bases remaining between them. Germline CDR1 GTSNPN, CDR2 SVGIG (reference sequence). CDR3 in amino acids: CAWSPGGGGNTIYF. The CDR3 DNA sequence: TGTGCCTGGAGCCCTGGAGGAGGTGGAAACACCATATATTTT.

This clonotype was seen many times. The chain carries TRBV20-1 and TRBJ2-2, with D perhaps matching TRBD2 (6 bases). The V end lost 3 bases, the J end lost 5 bases, and 16 bases lay between the germline ends. Germline loops: CDR1 DFQATT, CDR2 SNEGSKA (reference sequence). CDR3 size: 15 residues. The CDR3 DNA reads as TGCAGTGCTAGGGGACTGGACGAGTGGACCGGGGAGCTGTTTTTT. Protein: CSARGLDEWTGELFF.

This clonotype was observed a handful of times. Since a much larger clone is just one base distant, this may be a read error. A read error is likely, as this CDR3 ends without the conserved phenylalanine or tryptophan. The chain's CDR3 is CASRDRDEQYS. The CDR3 DNA follows: TGTGCCAGCAGGGACAGGGACGAGCAGTACTCC. This chain joins TRBV12-3 or TRBV12-4 and TRBJ2-7, with 8 bases matching TRBD1. V was clipped by 6 bases and J by 5 bases; unmatched bases: 0. The CDR3 loop spans 11 amino acids.

V is TRBV4-2 and J is TRBJ1-2; D gene uncertain. Germline CDR1 LGHNA, CDR2 YNFKEQ. Trimming shortened V by 3 bases and J by 6 bases, and 14 bases separated the two germline ends. The length of the CDR3 is 14 residues. The CDR3 sequence: CASSQPGSTDGYTF. The CDR3 nucleotides read TGTGCCAGCAGCCAGCCCGGCTCTACGGATGGCTACACCTTC.

Remarks on this clonotype: This may arise from a read error, as a much more abundant clone is one base away. The chain combines TRBV28 with TRBJ2-3; tentative D call: TRBD2 (5 bases). The better agreement between TRBJ2-5 and the DNA end casts doubt on the J call. The CDR3 covers 12 residues. Germline assignment: CDR1 MDHEN and CDR2 SYDVKM. This CDR3 is CASGEGRPTQYF. Written as DNA, the CDR3 is TGTGCCAGCGGTGAGGGCCGCCCGACCCAGTACTTC.

The table lists this clonotype with many counts. The missing conserved phenylalanine or tryptophan at the end of this CDR3 makes a read error likely. No DNA is shown, since the ends of the CDR3 on it are uncertain; the CDR3 is the one TCRdb lists. CDR3 loop: CASSHRDTLIP. This rearrangement joins TRBV28 to TRBJ2-3; TRBD1, as called in the table, went unchecked against the DNA. Germline CDR1 MDHEN, CDR2 SYDVKM. Counting both end residues, the CDR3 totals 11 amino acids.

This clonotype was recorded many times. The chain carries TRBV28 and TRBJ2-5, with D perhaps matching TRBD1 (7 bases). Germline V lookup: CDR1 MDHEN, CDR2 SYDVKM. The CDR3 runs to 14 residues. V was clipped by 8 bases and J by 4 bases, with 17 bases between them. In DNA form, the CDR3 reads TGTGCCAGCGACTTGACAGGGACTGGAGAGACCCAGTACTTC. Translation gives CASDLTGTGETQYF.